The next 5 T cell receptor beta chains were all read from a single sample in a study of chemoradiotherapy in HPV16-positive cancers. Assay: immunoSEQ multiplex PCR; the TCRdb copy retains only in-frame clones and omits some. The sample gives under 8,000 clones, 60% to 80% of which show up once; roughly 5% is in the top ten. This specimen consisted of tumor tissue, obtained from a patient who underwent chemoradiotherapy. The origin of the receptors is a human donor with HPV-associated anogenital cancer.

This rearrangement joins TRBV6-1 to TRBJ2-2; 7 nucleotides agree with TRBD1. Germline V gene lookup returns CDR1 MNHNS and CDR2 SASEGT. This CDR3 has 15 residues. With 4 bases clipped from V and 2 bases from J, the junction kept 4 bases outside the gene matches. CDR3 loop: CASSGGTANTGELFF. The DNA for the CDR3 is TGTGCCAGCAGTGGAGGGACAGCCAACACCGGGGAGCTGTTTTTT.

The J gene is TRBJ2-5, the V gene TRBV5-1; no definite D call. Trimming took 5 bases from V and 6 from J, leaving 5 bases between them. Per germline, CDR1 SGHRS and CDR2 YFSETQ. The CDR3 has 10 residues. The CDR3 region has the DNA TGCGCCAGCAGAGGAAAGACCCAGTACTTC. Its translation is CASRGKTQYF.

The V and J genes are TRBV25-1 and TRBJ2-2; maybe TRBD2 (5 bases). The CDR3 covers 15 residues. Trimming cost V 4 bases and J 5 bases, with 14 bases left between them. The germline V gene encodes CDR1 MGHDK and CDR2 SYGVNS. The CDR3 nucleotides read TGTGCCAGCAGTGGTCAGCGCGAGGGTACCGGGGAGCTGTTTTTT. Encoded protein: CASSGQREGTGELFF.

The chain has TRBV12-5 and TRBJ2-2; D is unresolved. Germline values: CDR1 LGHNT, CDR2 FRNRAP. V shed 0 bases and J shed 2 bases, with 7 bases lying between them. The CDR3 is 15 amino acids. DNA for the CDR3: TGTGCTAGTGGTTTGGTTTCCGGAAACACCGGGGAGCTGTTTTTT. Its protein product is CASGLVSGNTGELFF.

This clone was seen a few times. The V and J genes are TRBV30 and TRBJ1-4, with D possibly being TRBD1 (6 bases). This CDR3 is 12 amino acids long. The V gene's germline CDR1 is GTSNPN and CDR2 SVGIG (reference sequence). V lost 2 bases and J lost 11, with 12 bases in between. This CDR3 is CAWSTGGGKLFF. The CDR3 DNA reads as TGTGCCTGGAGTACCGGAGGGGGGAAACTGTTTTTT.